Sequencing of this T cell receptor beta chain was carried out in a study of shared clonotypes between healthy human individuals. The germline V gene has CDR1 SGHRS and CDR2 YFSETQ. V trimming: 3 bases; J trimming: 1 base; junction bases outside the gene matches: 3. This CDR3 has 15 amino acids. This clone was seen a handful of times. Researchers divided each subset's genomic DNA evenly across several immunoSEQ plates. The protocol was immunoSEQ multiplex PCR, while the TCRdb copy is restricted to in-frame clones and leaves out a portion. The sample shows fewer than 1.4 million clones, about 80% of them seen only once.

V gene TRBV5-1 combines with J gene TRBJ2-3; TRBD1 matches 9 bases. The sequenced sample consisted of memory CD4+ T cells from PBMCs. Sample subset: CD45RA-negative fraction. The receptor's source is a man aged 18 to 30 in good health. Some clones in this sample may be carry-over from other donors' samples. The CDR3 region has the DNA TGCGCCAGCAGCTCACAGGGGGCTCGCACAGATACGCAGTATTTT. This translates into CASSSQGARTDTQYF.